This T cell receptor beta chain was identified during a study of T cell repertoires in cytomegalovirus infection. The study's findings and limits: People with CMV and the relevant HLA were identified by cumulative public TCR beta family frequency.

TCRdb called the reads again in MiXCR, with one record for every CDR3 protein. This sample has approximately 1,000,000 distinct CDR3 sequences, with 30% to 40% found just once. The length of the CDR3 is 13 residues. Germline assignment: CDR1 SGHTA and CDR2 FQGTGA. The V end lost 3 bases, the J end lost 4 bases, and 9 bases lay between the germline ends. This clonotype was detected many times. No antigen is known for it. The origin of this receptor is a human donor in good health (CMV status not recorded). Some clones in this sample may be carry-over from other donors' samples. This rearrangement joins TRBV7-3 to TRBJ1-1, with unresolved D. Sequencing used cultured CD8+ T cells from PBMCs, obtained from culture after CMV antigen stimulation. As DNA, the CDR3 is TGTGCCAGCAGCTTCGCCGGGAGCACTGAAGCTTTCTTT. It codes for CASSFAGSTEAFF.